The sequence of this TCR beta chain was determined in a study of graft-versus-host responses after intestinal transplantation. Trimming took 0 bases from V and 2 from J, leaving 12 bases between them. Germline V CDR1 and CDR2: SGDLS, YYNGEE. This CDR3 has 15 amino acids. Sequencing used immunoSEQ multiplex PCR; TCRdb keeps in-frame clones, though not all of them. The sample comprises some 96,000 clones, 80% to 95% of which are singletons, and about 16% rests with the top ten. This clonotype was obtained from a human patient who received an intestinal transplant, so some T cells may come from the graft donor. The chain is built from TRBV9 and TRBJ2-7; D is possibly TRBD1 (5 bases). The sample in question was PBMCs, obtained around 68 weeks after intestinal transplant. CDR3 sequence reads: CASSVDQGAAYEQYF. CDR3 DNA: TGTGCCAGCAGCGTAGATCAAGGGGCGGCCTACGAGCAGTACTTC.